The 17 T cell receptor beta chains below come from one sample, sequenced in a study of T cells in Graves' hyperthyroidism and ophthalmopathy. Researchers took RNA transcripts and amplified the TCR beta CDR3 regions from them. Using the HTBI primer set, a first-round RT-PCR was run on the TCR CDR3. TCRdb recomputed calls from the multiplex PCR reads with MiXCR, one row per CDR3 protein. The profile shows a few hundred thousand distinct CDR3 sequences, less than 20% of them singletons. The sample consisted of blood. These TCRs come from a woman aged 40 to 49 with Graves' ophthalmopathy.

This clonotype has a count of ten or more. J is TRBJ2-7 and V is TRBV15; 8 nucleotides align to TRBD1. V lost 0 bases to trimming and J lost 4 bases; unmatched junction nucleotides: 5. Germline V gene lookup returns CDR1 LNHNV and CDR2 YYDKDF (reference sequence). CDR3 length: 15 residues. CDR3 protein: CATSRDRDRMYEQYF. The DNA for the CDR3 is TGTGCCACCAGCAGAGATCGGGACAGGATGTACGAGCAGTACTTC.

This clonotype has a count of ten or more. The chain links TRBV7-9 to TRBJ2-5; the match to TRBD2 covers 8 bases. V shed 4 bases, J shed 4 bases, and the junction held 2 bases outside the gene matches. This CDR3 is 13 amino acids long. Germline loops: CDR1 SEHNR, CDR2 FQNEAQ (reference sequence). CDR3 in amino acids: CASSYREGETQYF. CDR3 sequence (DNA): TGTGCCAGCAGCTATCGGGAGGGAGAGACCCAGTACTTC.

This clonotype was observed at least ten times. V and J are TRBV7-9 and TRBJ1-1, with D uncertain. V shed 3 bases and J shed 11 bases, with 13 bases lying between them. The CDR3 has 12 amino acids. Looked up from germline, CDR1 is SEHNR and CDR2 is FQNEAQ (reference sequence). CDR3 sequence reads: CASSLGDGDAFF. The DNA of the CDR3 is TGTGCCAGCAGCTTGGGCGACGGTGACGCTTTCTTT.

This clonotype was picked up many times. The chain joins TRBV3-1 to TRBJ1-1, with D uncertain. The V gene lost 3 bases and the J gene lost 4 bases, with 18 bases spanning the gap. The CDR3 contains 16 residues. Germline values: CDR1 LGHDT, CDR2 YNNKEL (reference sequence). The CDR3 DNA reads TGTGCCAGCAGCCAGGGATCCGCAGGCGCTTCCACTGAAGCTTTCTTT. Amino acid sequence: CASSQGSAGASTEAFF. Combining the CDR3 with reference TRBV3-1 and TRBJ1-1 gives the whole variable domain DTAVSQTPKYLVTQMGNDKSIKCEQNLGHDTMYWYKQDSKKFLKIMFSYNNKELIINETVPNRFSPKSPDKAHLNLHINSLELGDSAVYFCASSQGSAGASTEAFFGQGTRLTVV.

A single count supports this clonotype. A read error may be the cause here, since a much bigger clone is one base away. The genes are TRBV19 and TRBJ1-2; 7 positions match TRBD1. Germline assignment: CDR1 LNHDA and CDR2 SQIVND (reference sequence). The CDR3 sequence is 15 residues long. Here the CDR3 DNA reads TGTGCCAGTAGTATCCGGGGCCAGGGGGGCTATGGCCACACCTTC. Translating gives CASSIRGQGGYGHTF. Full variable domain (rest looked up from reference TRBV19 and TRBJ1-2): DGGITQSPKYLFRKEGQNVTLSCEQNLNHDAMYWYRQDPGQGLRLIYYSQIVNDFQKGDIAEGYSVSREKKESFPLTVTSAQKNPTAFYLCASSIRGQGGYGHTFGSGTRLTVV.

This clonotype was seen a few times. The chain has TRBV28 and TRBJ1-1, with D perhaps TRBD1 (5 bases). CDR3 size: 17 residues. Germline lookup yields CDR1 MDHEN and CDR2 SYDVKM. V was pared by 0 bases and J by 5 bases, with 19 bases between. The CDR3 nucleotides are TGTGCCAGCAGTTTATGGGGTACAGGAGACAAGAAGACTGAAGCTTTCTTT. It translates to CASSLWGTGDKKTEAFF.

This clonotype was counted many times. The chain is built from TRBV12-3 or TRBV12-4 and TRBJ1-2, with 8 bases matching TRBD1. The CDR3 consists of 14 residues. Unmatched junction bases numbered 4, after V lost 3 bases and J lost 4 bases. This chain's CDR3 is CASSFGTGGYGYTF. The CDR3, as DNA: TGTGCCAGCAGTTTTGGTACAGGGGGCTATGGCTACACCTTC.

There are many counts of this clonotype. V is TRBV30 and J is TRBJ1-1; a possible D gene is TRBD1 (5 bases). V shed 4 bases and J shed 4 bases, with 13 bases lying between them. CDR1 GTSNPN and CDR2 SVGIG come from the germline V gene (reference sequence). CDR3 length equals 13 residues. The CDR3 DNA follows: TGTGCCTGGAATCAAGGGGCGCCCACTGAAGCTTTCTTT. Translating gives CAWNQGAPTEAFF.

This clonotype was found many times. In DNA form, the CDR3 reads TGTGCCAGCAACACTCGTCCAGGAGGGGAGCTGTTTTTT. It encodes CASNTRPGGELFF. J is TRBJ2-2 and V is TRBV12-3 or TRBV12-4; D is uncertain. V gave up 7 bases and J gave up 8 bases, with 14 bases separating them. The CDR3 runs to 13 residues.

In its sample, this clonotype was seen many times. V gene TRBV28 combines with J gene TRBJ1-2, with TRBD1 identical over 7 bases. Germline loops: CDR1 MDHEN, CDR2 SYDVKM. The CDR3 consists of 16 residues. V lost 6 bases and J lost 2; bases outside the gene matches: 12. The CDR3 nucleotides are TGTGCCAGCAGAACTACCCTTACGGGACAGAACTATGGCTACACCTTC. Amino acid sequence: CASRTTLTGQNYGYTF.

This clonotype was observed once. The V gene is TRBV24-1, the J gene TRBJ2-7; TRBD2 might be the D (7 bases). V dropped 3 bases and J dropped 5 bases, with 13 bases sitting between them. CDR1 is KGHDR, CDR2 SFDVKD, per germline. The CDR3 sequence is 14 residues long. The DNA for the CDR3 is TGTGCCACCAGTGATACCAGGGGAGGGGACGAGCAGTACTTC. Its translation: CATSDTRGGDEQYF.

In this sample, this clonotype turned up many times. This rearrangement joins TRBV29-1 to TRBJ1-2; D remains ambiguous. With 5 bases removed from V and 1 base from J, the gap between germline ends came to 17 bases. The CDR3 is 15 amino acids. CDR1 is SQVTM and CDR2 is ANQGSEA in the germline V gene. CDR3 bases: TGCAGCGTTCTGGGTCTGATAGGCAGTAACTATGGCTACACCTTC. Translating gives CSVLGLIGSNYGYTF.

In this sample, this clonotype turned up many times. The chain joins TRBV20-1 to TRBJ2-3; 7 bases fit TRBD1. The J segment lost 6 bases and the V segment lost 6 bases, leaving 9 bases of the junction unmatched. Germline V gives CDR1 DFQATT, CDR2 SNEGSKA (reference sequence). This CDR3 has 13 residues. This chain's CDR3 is CSARDSPPDTQYF. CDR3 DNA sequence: TGCAGTGCACGGGACAGCCCACCGGATACGCAGTATTTT.

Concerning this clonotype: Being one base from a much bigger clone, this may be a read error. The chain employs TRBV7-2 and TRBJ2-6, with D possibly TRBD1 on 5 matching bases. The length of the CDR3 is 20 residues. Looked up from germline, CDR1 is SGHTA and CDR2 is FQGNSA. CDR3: CASSARVGRPSPGGANVLNF. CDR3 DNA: TGTGCCAGCAGCGCCCGCGTTGGACGGCCGAGTCCAGGTGGGGCCAACGTCCTGAATTTC. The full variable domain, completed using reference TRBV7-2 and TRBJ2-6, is GAGVSQSPSNKVTEKGKDVELRCDPISGHTALYWYRQSLGQGLEFLIYFQGNSAPDKSGLPSDRFSAERTGGSVSTLTIQRTQQEDSAVYLCASSARVGRPSPGGANVLNFGAGSRLTVL.

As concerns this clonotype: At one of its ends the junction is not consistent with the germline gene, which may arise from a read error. CDR3 DNA: TGCACCAGCAGCCAAGAGGCTAGCGGGAGGGCCAGGGCCGGGGAGCTGTTTTTT. It codes for CTSSQEASGRARAGELFF. This sequence joins TRBV4-3 and TRBJ2-2; 12 bases align to TRBD2. CDR3 length: 18 amino acids. CDR1 LGHNA and CDR2 YSLEER come from the germline V gene.

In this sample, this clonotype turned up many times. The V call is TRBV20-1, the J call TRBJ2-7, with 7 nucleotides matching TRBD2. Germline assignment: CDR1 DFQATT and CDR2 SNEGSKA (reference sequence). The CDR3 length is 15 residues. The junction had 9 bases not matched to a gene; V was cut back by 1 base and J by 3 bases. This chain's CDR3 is CSARGISSGVYEQYF. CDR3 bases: TGCAGTGCTAGAGGTATTTCTAGCGGAGTCTACGAGCAGTACTTC.

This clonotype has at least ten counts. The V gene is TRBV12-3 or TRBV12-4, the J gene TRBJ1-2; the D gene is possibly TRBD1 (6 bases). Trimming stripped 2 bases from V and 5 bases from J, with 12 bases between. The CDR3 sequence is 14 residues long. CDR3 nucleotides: TGTGCCAGCAGTTTAAACAGGGTGTCTTATGGCTACACCTTC. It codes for CASSLNRVSYGYTF.